These 22 T cell receptor beta chains came from one sample sequenced in a study of T cell responses to AZD1222 COVID-19 vaccine. Clones were sequenced by immunoSEQ multiplex PCR, and TCRdb holds only the in-frame ones, with some missing. The top ten hold approximately 1.3% of the sample, which has fewer than 200,000 clones, 80% to 95% seen once. The specimen comprised peripheral blood, sampled on day 0 of AZD1222 vaccination. The receptors were sampled from an adult in good health.

The chain employs TRBV3-1 (or the pseudogene TRBV3-2) and TRBJ1-1; D perhaps matches TRBD1 (6 bases). Germline lookup yields CDR1 LGHDT and CDR2 YNNKEL (reference sequence). The CDR3 runs 19 residues. Trimming pared 2 bases from V and 4 bases from J, leaving 26 bases between. As DNA, the CDR3 is TGTGCCAGCAGCCAAAAACTAGCCGGGGGCGGTTTTGGTGGCACTGAAGCTTTCTTT. Its protein is CASSQKLAGGGFGGTEAFF.

The chain combines TRBV7-9 with TRBJ1-1; D unclear. The germline V and J ends were trimmed by 2 bases and 0 bases, with 10 bases remaining between them. From germline, CDR1 is SEHNR and CDR2 FQNEAQ (reference sequence). The CDR3 totals 15 residues. CDR3 sequence reads: CASSLIVSLNTEAFF. The CDR3 coding sequence is TGTGCCAGCAGCTTAATCGTCAGCTTGAACACTGAAGCTTTCTTT.

This rearrangement joins TRBV6-2 or TRBV6-3 to TRBJ2-7, with 9 nucleotides matching TRBD1. Germline CDR1 MNHEY, CDR2 SVGEGT. The CDR3 contains 14 residues. The V gene end was trimmed by 5 bases and the J gene end by 0 bases; junction bases not matched to a gene: 2. The CDR3 is CASSLTGGSYEQYF. The CDR3 DNA reads as TGTGCCAGCAGTCTGACAGGGGGCTCCTACGAGCAGTACTTC.

This chain links TRBV20-1 with TRBJ1-2; D is unresolved. The CDR3 consists of 11 residues. V was shortened by 6 bases and J by 4 bases, with 9 bases between the two germline ends. The germline gives CDR1 DFQATT, CDR2 SNEGSKA (reference sequence). CDR3 in DNA: TGCAGTGCCCAGAGACCCTATGGCTACACCTTC. Translated, it gives CSAQRPYGYTF.

V is TRBV6-5 and J is TRBJ1-4; 7 positions agree with TRBD1. This CDR3 spans 15 amino acids. Germline trimming cut 0 bases from V and 8 bases from J; bases unmatched to any gene: 6. Germline CDR1 and CDR2: MNHEY and SVGAGI. The DNA of the CDR3 is TGTGCCAGCAGTTACTCTCGACAGGGAATAGAAAAACTGTTTTTT. This sequence encodes CASSYSRQGIEKLFF.

J is TRBJ1-4 and V is TRBV7-6; a possible D gene is TRBD1 (6 bases). The germline V gene has CDR1 SGHVS and CDR2 FNYEAQ. The CDR3 is 14 residues long. Trimming removed 5 bases from V and 13 bases from J, with 20 bases in between. The CDR3 spells CASSRVSGGSLLFF. In nucleotides, the CDR3 is TGTGCCAGCAGCCGGGTTTCTGGGGGCTCTCTACTGTTTTTT. Looking up the rest from reference TRBV7-6 and TRBJ1-4 gives the full variable domain: GAGVSQSPRYKVTKRGQDVALRCDPISGHVSLYWYRQALGQGPEFLTYFNYEAQQDKSGLPNDRFSAERPEGSISTLTIQRTEQRDSAMYRCASSRVSGGSLLFFGSGTQLSVL.

The gene calls are TRBV5-4 and TRBJ1-4; 8 bases align to TRBD1. Germline CDR1 SGHNT, CDR2 YYREEE (reference sequence). The junction had 4 bases not matched to a gene; V was cut back by 1 base and J by 8 bases. This CDR3 has 14 amino acids. In DNA form, the CDR3 reads TGTGCCAGCAGCTTGCAGGGGGCGGGAGAAAAACTGTTTTTT. Amino acids: CASSLQGAGEKLFF.

The genes are TRBV28 and TRBJ2-1, with D uncertain. Germline loops: CDR1 MDHEN, CDR2 SYDVKM. This CDR3 is built from 14 residues. Trimming cost V 11 bases and J 1 base, with 15 bases left between them. CDR3: CASLGRSSYNEQFF. The CDR3 coding sequence is TGTGCCTCCCTAGGTCGGAGTTCCTACAATGAGCAGTTCTTC.

The V and J genes are TRBV28 and TRBJ2-5; 8 nucleotides match TRBD1. The CDR3 has 14 amino acids. CDR1 is MDHEN and CDR2 is SYDVKM in the germline V gene. The J segment lost 5 bases and the V segment lost 5 bases, leaving 7 bases of the junction unmatched. This CDR3 reads CASSTRGRVETQYF. The CDR3 DNA follows: TGTGCCAGCAGTACCAGGGGGCGCGTGGAGACCCAGTACTTC.

The chain joins TRBV27 to TRBJ2-1, with 12 nucleotides matching TRBD2. Germline CDR1 reads MNHEY; CDR2 reads SMNVEV (reference sequence). The trim removed 5 bases at V and 1 base at J, leaving 9 bases unmatched. This CDR3 is 18 amino acids long. This CDR3 is CASSLHGLAGKSYNEQFF. CDR3 in DNA: TGTGCCAGCAGTCTGCACGGACTAGCGGGGAAATCCTACAATGAGCAGTTCTTC.

This chain connects TRBV3-1 (or the pseudogene TRBV3-2) to TRBJ1-2; 9 nucleotides match TRBD1. V lost 4 bases, J lost 0 bases, and 0 bases stayed unmatched. CDR1 and CDR2 (germline): LGHDT, YNNKEL (reference sequence). The CDR3 runs to 14 residues. Here the CDR3 DNA reads TGTGCCAGCAGCCGACAGGGGGCTAACTATGGCTACACCTTC. It specifies CASSRQGANYGYTF.

The chain combines TRBV19 with TRBJ1-1, with D hard to call. The CDR3 length is 13 residues. Germline CDR1 LNHDA, CDR2 SQIVND (reference sequence). Trimming removed 4 bases at V and 1 base at J, with 7 bases between. CDR3 amino acids: CASSSQPNTEAFF. As DNA, the CDR3 is TGTGCCAGTAGTAGCCAGCCGAACACTGAAGCTTTCTTT.

This sequence joins TRBV3-1 (or the pseudogene TRBV3-2) and TRBJ1-6; D is undetermined. Germline V gives CDR1 LGHDT, CDR2 YNNKEL (reference sequence). CDR3 size: 14 residues. V gave up 4 bases and J gave up 5 bases, with 9 bases separating them. The CDR3 DNA reads TGTGCCAGCAGCCCCACGGTGGATAATTCACCCCTCCACTTT. It encodes CASSPTVDNSPLHF.

This clone showed up just once. The chain joins TRBV4-2 to TRBJ2-5; no definite D call. The CDR3 runs 14 residues. The germline gives CDR1 LGHNA, CDR2 YNFKEQ. V shed 0 bases and J shed 5 bases, with 10 bases lying between them. The CDR3 DNA follows: TGTGCCAGCAGCCAAGACTCGGCCATCGAGACCCAGTACTTC. Translated: CASSQDSAIETQYF.

This clone was observed a single time. CDR3 amino acids: CASSYSGPDGYTF. CDR3 nucleotides: TGTGCCAGCAGTTACTCGGGGCCGGACGGCTACACCTTC. The gene calls are TRBV6-5 and TRBJ1-2, with D tentatively TRBD1 (5 bases). The germline V and J ends were trimmed by 0 bases and 8 bases, with 10 bases remaining between them. Germline CDR1 MNHEY, CDR2 SVGAGI. The CDR3 totals 13 residues.

V is TRBV11-1 and J is TRBJ1-1; weak D call: TRBD1 (5 bases). CDR1 and CDR2 (germline): SGHAT, FQDESV (reference sequence). The CDR3 sequence is 14 residues long. Trimming cost V 5 bases and J 6 bases, with 16 bases left between them. The CDR3 loop reads CASSPRGLESEAFF. The CDR3, as DNA: TGTGCCAGCAGCCCCCGGGGACTTGAATCTGAAGCTTTCTTT. The variable domain in full, with the rest retrieved from reference TRBV11-1 and TRBJ1-1, is EAEVAQSPRYKITEKSQAVAFWCDPISGHATLYWYRQILGQGPELLVQFQDESVVDDSQLPKDRFSAERLKGVDSTLKIQPAELGDSAMYLCASSPRGLESEAFFGQGTRLTVV.

This clone appeared a few times. The chain links TRBV5-6 to TRBJ2-5, with 11 bases that match TRBD2. Germline values: CDR1 SGHDT, CDR2 YYEEEE. This CDR3 has 18 residues. Trimming removed 6 bases from V and 4 bases from J; junction bases left unmatched: 17. The CDR3: CASTPLAGAIGQRETQYF. The CDR3 DNA reads TGTGCCAGCACCCCACTAGCGGGGGCCATCGGTCAAAGAGAGACCCAGTACTTC.

CDR3 protein: CASSLQGAATNEKLFF. The CDR3 nucleotides read TGTGCCAGCAGCTTACAGGGGGCGGCAACTAATGAAAAACTGTTTTTT. The V and J genes are TRBV7-8 and TRBJ1-4; TRBD1 agrees at 8 bases. Germline V gene sequence: CDR1 SGHVS, CDR2 FQNEAQ. This CDR3 contains 16 residues. With V trimmed by 2 bases and J by 0 bases, 2 bases remained unmatched.

The chain uses TRBV20-1 and TRBJ1-1; a weak D match, TRBD1 (5 bases). Germline V gene lookup returns CDR1 DFQATT and CDR2 SNEGSKA (reference sequence). V lost 4 bases to trimming and J lost 11 bases, with 14 bases between them. The CDR3 has 11 amino acids. This chain's CDR3 is CSAKGPGPAFF. The CDR3 DNA sequence: TGCAGTGCTAAGGGGCCGGGCCCGGCTTTCTTT.

The CDR3 nucleotides are TGCGCCAGCAGCCAAGATGAGGCAGGTAGCTCTGGAAACACCATATATTTT. Translating it yields CASSQDEAGSSGNTIYF. The rearrangement joins TRBV4-1 to TRBJ1-3; D uncertain. The germline V gene encodes CDR1 MGHRA and CDR2 YSYEKL. The germline V and J ends were trimmed by 0 bases and 0 bases, with 12 bases remaining between them. This CDR3 contains 17 residues.

In this sample, this clone turned up once. The V gene is TRBV6-6, the J gene TRBJ2-5, with no clear D. The CDR3 runs to 12 residues. Germline-derived CDR1 and CDR2 are MNHNY and SVGAGI (reference sequence). Trimming took 6 bases from V and 4 from J, leaving 9 bases between them. The CDR3 here is CASSPTRETQYF. The CDR3 DNA sequence: TGTGCCAGCAGCCCCACCAGAGAGACCCAGTACTTC.

The gene calls are TRBV19 and TRBJ2-4; perhaps TRBD1 as D (5 bases). Germline values: CDR1 LNHDA, CDR2 SQIVND (reference sequence). V was trimmed by 6 bases and J by 2 bases, leaving 26 bases between them. This CDR3 comprises 19 residues. DNA of the CDR3: TGTGCCAGTAGCCAAGGGGTACCCCAAGTCTCTTCTACCAAAAACATTCAGTACTTC. Protein sequence: CASSQGVPQVSSTKNIQYF.